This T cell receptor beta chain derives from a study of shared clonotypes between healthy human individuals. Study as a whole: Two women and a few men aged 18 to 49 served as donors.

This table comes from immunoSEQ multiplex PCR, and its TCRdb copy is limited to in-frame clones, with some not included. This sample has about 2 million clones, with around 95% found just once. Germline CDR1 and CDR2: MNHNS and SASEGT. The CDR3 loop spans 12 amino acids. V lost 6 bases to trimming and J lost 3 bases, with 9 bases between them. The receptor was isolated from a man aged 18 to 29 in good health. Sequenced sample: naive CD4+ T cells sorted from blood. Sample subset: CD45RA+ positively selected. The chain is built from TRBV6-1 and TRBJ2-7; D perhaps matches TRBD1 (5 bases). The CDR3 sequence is CASRVDSYEQYF. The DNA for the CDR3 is TGTGCCAGCAGAGTTGACAGCTACGAGCAGTACTTC.